This T cell receptor (beta chain) derives from a study of naive and memory T cell subsets (dated by TCRdb to about 2017). Regarding the research as a whole: An open-source, UMI-based TCR alpha and beta sequencing pipeline was applied to sorted naive and memory peripheral blood T cell subsets. The functional CMV T cell responses agreed completely with IgG serology results. RNA was DNase-treated and reverse transcribed with TCR constant-region primers, mostly using SuperScript III.

V sheds 6 bases and J sheds 2 bases, leaving 14 bases between their ends. CDR1 and CDR2, looked up from the germline V gene, are SQVTM and ANQGSEA. There are 13 amino acids in the CDR3, from cysteine to phenylalanine inclusive. Kept here is only the CDR3 DNA, which spans 39 bases and is read in frame from base 1. Worth noting for this clonotype: This clone's antigen is unknown. Per-base quality was not reported, and no clone a single base away is much larger than it.

Separate amplification of TCR alpha and beta chain libraries was performed from the second PCR step onward. The CMV status of each donor was determined by measuring IFNgamma production from CD4+ T cells after fresh PBMCs had been stimulated overnight with CMV viral lysate. Using Miltenyi beads, CD4 T cells were first positively selected, and CD8 T cells were then positively selected from the CD4-negative fraction. After staining for CD3, CD4, CD8, CD45RA, CD27 and a live/dead dye, cells were sorted on a BD Aria II into four subsets based on CD45RA and CD27. Three healthy volunteers provided blood, and each donor's sample was split into CD4 and CD8 T cells and then further divided into four differentiation subsets. About 120 ml of peripheral blood was taken from each donor, and PBMC were separated by density-gradient centrifugation on Ficoll-Paque PLUS. Sorted cells were lysed in RLT buffer, after which RNA was extracted using a Qiagen RNeasy kit and stored at -80 degrees C.

Broad study findings and their caveats: Naive repertoires, especially CD8, contained a few larger clonotypes, possibly memory cells re-expressing CD45RA. Gini index rose and Shannon and inverse Simpson diversity fell from naive through CM, EM and EMRA in both CD4 and CD8 cells. The repertoire findings for the naive and memory subsets could not be validated against a ground truth because none was available. After error correction, only a single occurrence was seen for over 85% of naive TCR sequences, so much steeper abundance distributions were produced than in memory subsets. The abundance of TCRs followed a power law with an exponent that differed between naive and memory subsets yet stayed consistent across the three individuals. RNA-based TCR counts may be affected by expression changes linked to T cell activation and differentiation. Each clonotype was defined as a single alpha or beta chain sequence rather than as a paired alpha/beta receptor.

To prepare the library, UMI-ligation and nested PCR was applied. An equimolar mix of two oligonucleotides covering both TRBC1 and TRBC2 was used as the beta constant-region primer. T4 RNA ligase 1 ligated a single-stranded oligonucleotide carrying the SP2 primer and a 12-nucleotide UMI to the cDNA 3' end. Four rounds of PCR were used to amplify ligated cDNA, with nested alpha and beta constant-region primers being used together with the SP2 primer. Incubation of the ligation reaction lasted about 19-24 hours at 16 degrees C. To avoid over-amplification, PCR2 was usually performed as a SYBR Green qPCR and halted once a predetermined threshold was reached. Agencourt AMPure XP magnetic beads were used for all purifications after the first. Libraries were quantified by Qubit and checked on a TapeStation, where a main peak was expected near 650 bp. Pooled libraries were sequenced on an Illumina MiSeq with v2 2x251 paired-end kits, typically giving about 0.85-2 million reads per sample. Each sample library was pooled at 4 to 5 nM, and about 4.5-7.5% PhiX was included to improve cluster recognition. On the authors' methods: FASTQ reads processed by Demultiplexor were assigned V and J genes by Decombinator through tag matching that tolerated a single base-pair mismatch. Collapsinator relied on UMIs to fix sequencing errors as well as frequency errors caused by PCR heterogeneity. CDR3Translator translated TCRs and extracted CDR3s from the conserved cysteine to the FGXG phenylalanine, flagging non-productive sequences. Gini, Shannon entropy and inverse Simpson indices were calculated on repertoires subsampled to equal numbers of UMI-defined TCRs. Power-law fits to clonotype abundance distributions were performed by maximum likelihood within the linear range. For one naive CD8 sample, the pipeline and MIGEC produced similar UMI counts, unique TCR numbers and clonal distributions. One analysis removed from the naive repertoire any naive TCRs that were also found in any memory subset from the same donor. A set of several thousand CMV-associated CDR3 sequences, compiled from VDJdb and a published dataset, was used to search the repertoires. TCRdb trimmed public reads at Q25 via fastp, called clones via MiXCR and kept in-frame beta chains. Under each unique CDR3 protein, matching rows form one entry showing the most common genes and DNA. TCRdb's processing, not the study's, gives the V and J calls here. Present in this sample are 140,000 to 150,000 distinct CDR3 sequences, over 15% of which were seen just once. The ten top clones hold roughly 0.13% of the sample.

The sequenced sample was naive CD4+ T cells from blood. The cell subset or site label of this sample denotes: naive T cells, CD45RA high CD27+. The chain couples TRBV29-1 to TRBJ2-7; matching of 6 bases hints at TRBD1 as the D gene. The TCR comes from a human donor in good health. The encoded CDR3 is CSVADRYPYEQYF. The bases are TGCAGCGTGGCCGACAGGTATCCCTACGAGCAGTACTTC.